The next 25 T cell receptor beta chains were all read from a single sample in a study of CD8 T cells in Susac syndrome. An amount of RNA that ranged from about 0.45 to 1 ug was reverse transcribed with random hexamers. A single record per CDR3 protein comes from TCRdb applying MiXCR to the immunoSEQ multiplex PCR reads. This sample has 50,000 to 60,000 distinct CDR3 sequences, with just over 90% found just once. Sequences were obtained from CD8+ T cells from PBMCs. These receptors all come from a human donor in good health.

The chain joins TRBV4-1 to TRBJ2-5; D may be TRBD1 or TRBD2 (5 bases each). Deletions cut 2 bases from V and 3 bases from J, with 10 bases between. This CDR3 region has 14 residues. Germline V gene data show CDR1 as MGHRA and CDR2 as YSYEKL. For the CDR3, the DNA is TGCGCCAGCAGCCAATCCCTGGGGGAAGAGACCCAGTACTTC. Its translation: CASSQSLGEETQYF.

V gene TRBV6-1 combines with J gene TRBJ2-3; 7 nucleotides match TRBD2. Germline V CDR1 and CDR2: MNHNS, SASEGT. The CDR3 extends over 14 amino acids. V gave up 8 bases and J gave up 2 bases; unmatched junction bases: 7. The CDR3 loop reads CASGVAGDTDTQYF. CDR3 DNA sequence: TGTGCCAGCGGTGTGGCGGGGGACACAGATACGCAGTATTTT.

In its sample, this clonotype was seen once. The chain combines TRBV21-1 with TRBJ2-7; the D call TRBD1 from the table was never checked on the DNA. TRBV21-1 is termed a pseudogene. This CDR3 has 16 residues. The CDR3 loop is CASSKARDSRLYEQYF. The DNA for the CDR3 is TGTGCCAGCAGCAAAGCTCGGGACAGCCGACTCTACGAGCAGTACTTC.

This chain uses TRBV12-5 with TRBJ1-2; D is undetermined. From germline, CDR1 is LGHNT and CDR2 FRNRAP. V lost 3 bases and J 4 bases, leaving 15 bases between the germline ends. The CDR3 consists of 15 residues. The CDR3 sequence is CASGFPTAATYGYTF. The CDR3 coding sequence is TGTGCTAGTGGTTTTCCTACCGCTGCGACCTATGGCTACACCTTC.

The V and J genes are TRBV5-1 and TRBJ1-4; perhaps TRBD1 as D (5 bases). Trimming took 4 bases from V and 0 from J, leaving 10 bases between them. CDR1 and CDR2 from the germline V gene are SGHRS and YFSETQ. The CDR3 is 15 residues long. Here the CDR3 reads CASSPWDPTNEKLFF. The DNA for the CDR3 is TGCGCCAGCAGCCCGTGGGACCCAACTAATGAAAAACTGTTTTTT.

For this clonotype: The DNA is omitted, as the CDR3 cannot be located on it reliably, and the CDR3 follows TCRdb's listing. The chain recombines TRBV4-1 with TRBJ2-2; the table names TRBD1, a call not compared with the DNA. Germline-derived CDR1 and CDR2 are MGHRA and YSYEKL. Both ends counted, the CDR3 spans 12 residues. This CDR3 is CASSPPRGSCFF.

The chain combines TRBV29-1 with TRBJ2-1; 8 nucleotides agree with TRBD2. J was trimmed by 4 bases and V by 7 bases; bases with no gene match: 9. CDR1 is SQVTM and CDR2 is ANQGSEA in the germline V gene. The CDR3 has 14 amino acids. The chain's CDR3 is CSGRTGGGYNEQFF. The CDR3 DNA follows: TGCAGCGGTCGGACGGGGGGGGGATACAATGAGCAGTTCTTC.

The rearrangement links TRBV4-3 to TRBJ1-6; D is unresolved. Germline-derived CDR1 and CDR2 are LGHNA and YSLEER. The CDR3 is 18 amino acids. Trimming shortened V by 0 bases and J by 6 bases, and 18 bases separated the two germline ends. CDR3 residues: CASSQDHDEDALNSPLHF. The DNA of the CDR3 is TGCGCCAGCAGCCAAGATCACGACGAGGACGCACTTAATTCACCCCTCCACTTT.

The CDR3 sequence: CASSEVGRVEKLFF. As DNA, the CDR3 is TGTGCCAGCAGTGAAGTCGGCAGGGTGGAAAAACTGTTTTTT. V and J are TRBV6-1 and TRBJ1-4; D might be TRBD1 (5 bases). The germline gives CDR1 MNHNS, CDR2 SASEGT. Between the trimmed V and J ends, which lost 1 base and 8 bases, there was a span of 11 bases. The length of the CDR3 is 14 residues.

This rearrangement joins TRBV7-9 to TRBJ1-1; weak D call: TRBD1 (6 bases). CDR1 and CDR2 from the germline V gene are SEHNR and FQNEAQ (reference sequence). The V gene lost 5 bases and the J gene lost 1 base, with 14 bases spanning the gap. This CDR3 is 15 amino acids long. The CDR3 nucleotides read TGTGCCAGCAGCCATACCCAGGGGTGGAACACTGAAGCTTTCTTT. This codes for CASSHTQGWNTEAFF.

Here the CDR3 reads CASTHSATGLNYGYTF. The CDR3 bases are TGTGCCAGCACCCACTCAGCGACAGGGCTGAACTATGGCTACACCTTC. V usage is TRBV12-3 or TRBV12-4 and J usage is TRBJ1-2, with TRBD1 matching over 7 bases. The J segment lost 2 bases and the V segment lost 7 bases, leaving 13 bases of the junction unmatched. The CDR3 totals 16 residues.

In its sample, this clonotype was seen once. V gene TRBV6-1 combines with J gene TRBJ1-5; D unclear. The V gene lost 0 bases and the J gene lost 2 bases, with 2 bases spanning the gap. The length of the CDR3 is 13 residues. Germline assignment: CDR1 MNHNS and CDR2 SASEGT. The DNA for the CDR3 is TGTGCCAGCAGTGAAGCGGGCAATCAGCCCCAGCATTTT. It yields the protein CASSEAGNQPQHF.

The V call is TRBV4-3, the J call TRBJ2-7; possibly TRBD1 for D (5 bases). V gave up 0 bases and J gave up 3 bases, with 12 bases separating them. The CDR3 sequence is 15 residues long. The germline V gene has CDR1 LGHNA and CDR2 YSLEER. CDR3 DNA: TGCGCCAGCAGCCAAGAGGCAGGGTTGGGCTACGAGCAGTACTTC. Protein: CASSQEAGLGYEQYF.

The J gene is TRBJ2-1, the V gene TRBV6-2 or TRBV6-3; no definite D call. The CDR3 runs 16 residues. Trimming took 6 bases from V and 6 from J, leaving 21 bases between them. From germline, CDR1 is MNHEY and CDR2 SVGEGT. The CDR3 DNA reads TGTGCCAGCAGCCAGCGCCCGCCCTACTACTTCAATGAGCAGTTCTTC. Residues: CASSQRPPYYFNEQFF.

Here the CDR3 DNA reads TGTGCCAGCAGCTATCCTAGCGGGGGCCAAGGAGGCAATGAGCAGTTCTTC. Encoded protein: CASSYPSGGQGGNEQFF. The chain joins TRBV5-4 to TRBJ2-1, with 10 positions matching TRBD2. After removal of 3 bases from V and 6 bases from J, the junction contained 12 bases not matched to a gene. CDR3 size: 17 residues. Germline V lookup: CDR1 SGHNT, CDR2 YYREEE (reference sequence).

The J gene is TRBJ1-1, the V gene TRBV29-1, with a weak D call TRBD1 (5 bases). The CDR3 extends over 12 amino acids. The V and J ends lost 5 bases and 6 bases respectively, with 13 bases between them. Germline V gene data show CDR1 as SQVTM and CDR2 as ANQGSEA. The DNA of the CDR3 is TGCAGCGTTCGCTCAGGGCTGTCTGAAGCTTTCTTT. Its translation is CSVRSGLSEAFF. The full variable domain, with the rest looked up from reference TRBV29-1 and TRBJ1-1, is SAVISQKPSRDICQRGTSLTIQCQVDSQVTMMFWYRQQPGQSLTLIATANQGSEATYESGFVIDKFPISRPNLTFSTLTVSNMSPEDSSIYLCSVRSGLSEAFFGQGTRLTVV.

The J gene is TRBJ1-5, the V gene TRBV28, with 9 nucleotides matching TRBD1. The J segment lost 3 bases and the V segment lost 2 bases, leaving 2 bases of the junction unmatched. This CDR3 has 15 amino acids. The germline CDR1 and CDR2 sequences are MDHEN and SYDVKM. CDR3 coding DNA: TGTGCCAGCAGTTTAACAGGGGGCACCAATCAGCCCCAGCATTTT. Protein sequence: CASSLTGGTNQPQHF.

This chain uses TRBV6-5 with TRBJ2-3; perhaps TRBD1 as D (5 bases). There are 15 residues in the CDR3. V was trimmed by 10 bases and J by 0 bases, leaving 17 bases between them. The V gene's germline CDR1 is MNHEY and CDR2 SVGAGI. CDR3 region: CATTLLTDSTDTQYF. In DNA form, the CDR3 reads TGTGCCACTACTCTCTTGACAGATAGCACAGATACGCAGTATTTT.

CDR3 loop: CASSTQVTEQFF. Here the CDR3 DNA reads TGTGCCAGTAGTACTCAGGTGACTGAGCAGTTCTTC. V usage is TRBV19 and J usage is TRBJ2-1; D gene uncertain. Trimming removed 4 bases from V and 9 bases from J, with 10 bases in between. Germline assignment: CDR1 LNHDA and CDR2 SQIVND (reference sequence). This CDR3 is 12 amino acids long.

The V call is TRBV19, the J call TRBJ2-5; possible D gene TRBD2, 6 bases. V was trimmed by 5 bases and J by 4 bases, leaving 11 bases between them. Germline V gene data show CDR1 as LNHDA and CDR2 as SQIVND (reference sequence). The CDR3 is made up of 13 amino acids. CDR3 loop: CASSPGGTETQYF. The CDR3, as DNA: TGTGCCAGTAGTCCCGGAGGGACAGAGACCCAGTACTTC.

This clonotype came up once. This chain uses TRBV6-1 with TRBJ1-6, with D possibly matching TRBD1 (6 bases). The V gene's germline CDR1 is MNHNS and CDR2 SASEGT. V was clipped by 6 bases and J by 7 bases, with 16 bases between them. The CDR3 extends over 15 amino acids. CDR3 sequence reads: CASRDHDRSNSPLHF. The CDR3 DNA is TGTGCCAGCAGAGACCATGACAGGTCAAATTCACCCCTCCACTTT.

This clonotype showed up just once. This sequence joins TRBV12-3 or TRBV12-4 and TRBJ2-3; TRBD1 aligns across 7 bases. Trimming at V came to 8 bases and at J to 11 bases, leaving 7 bases not matched to a gene. This CDR3 is 11 amino acids long. As DNA, the CDR3 is TGTGCCAGCTCAGGGGGAATTTGGCAGTATTTT. It translates to CASSGGIWQYF.

The chain uses TRBV30 and TRBJ2-7, with TRBD1 identical over 10 bases. V shed 5 bases and J 2 bases; nucleotides not matched to a gene: 6. The CDR3 has 14 amino acids. Per the germline V gene, CDR1 is GTSNPN and CDR2 is SVGIG (reference sequence). In DNA form, the CDR3 reads TGTGCCTGGGAGAGGGGACAGGGGACCTACGAGCAGTACTTC. It codes for CAWERGQGTYEQYF.

The genes are TRBV20-1 and TRBJ1-2; 9 nucleotides align to TRBD1. V dropped 5 bases and J dropped 5; count of bases not matched to a gene: 12. The CDR3 loop spans 15 amino acids. Germline CDR1 reads DFQATT; CDR2 reads SNEGSKA (reference sequence). CDR3 sequence: CSADPRDRESYGYTF. Here the CDR3 DNA reads TGCAGTGCTGACCCAAGGGACAGGGAATCTTATGGCTACACCTTC.

The rearrangement uses TRBV5-8 and TRBJ1-2, with 7 bases aligning to TRBD1. J lost 8 bases, V lost 4 bases, and 11 bases had no gene match. This CDR3 region has 14 residues. Germline V gives CDR1 SGHTS, CDR2 YDEGEE. Here the CDR3 reads CASSPLRQGGGYTF. CDR3 DNA sequence: TGTGCCAGCAGCCCTTTGAGACAGGGAGGAGGCTACACCTTC.